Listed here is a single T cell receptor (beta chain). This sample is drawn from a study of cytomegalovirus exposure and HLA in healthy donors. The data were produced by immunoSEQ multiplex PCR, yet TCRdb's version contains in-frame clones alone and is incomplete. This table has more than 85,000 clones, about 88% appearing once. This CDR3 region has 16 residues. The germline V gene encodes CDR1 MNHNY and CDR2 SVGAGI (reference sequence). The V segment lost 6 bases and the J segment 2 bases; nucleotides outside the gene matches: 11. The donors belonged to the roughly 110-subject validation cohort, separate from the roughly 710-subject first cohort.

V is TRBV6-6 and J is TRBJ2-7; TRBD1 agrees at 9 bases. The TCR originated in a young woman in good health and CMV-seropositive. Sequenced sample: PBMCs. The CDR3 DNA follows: TGTGCCAGCAGCCCGGGGACAGGGAGACCAACCTACGAGCAGTACTTC. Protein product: CASSPGTGRPTYEQYF.